This T cell receptor beta chain derives from a study of T-cell reconstitution after alpha-beta-depleted transplantation in children. With regard to this clonotype: Its antigen is still unknown.

Regarding the study as a whole: Most T-cell counts and diversity one year after the transplant came from T cells that were newly produced. Alpha-beta T cells present about two months after transplant were reported to originate from several hundred expanded graft clones. Surviving recipient T cells and thymic progenitors underlay high day-60 TCRbeta diversity in some patients.

There are 12 residues in the CDR3. The germline CDR1 and CDR2 sequences are SQVTM and ANQGSEA. The V and J ends lost 6 bases and 3 bases respectively, with 12 bases between them. TCRbeta library preparation incorporated unique molecular identifiers. TCRdb re-called the PCR reads through MiXCR, storing one row per CDR3 protein. The table has 440,000 or so distinct CDR3 sequences, over 40% seen once; the top ten hold 27%. The input for sequencing was PBMCs, taken before TCRalphabeta/CD19-depleted stem cell transplant. V and J are TRBV29-1 and TRBJ2-7; D tentatively reads TRBD1 or TRBD2 (5 bases each). This TCR was sampled from a girl aged 2-10 years with aplastic anemia, due to receive a stem cell transplant. In DNA form, the CDR3 reads TGCAGCGTGGGGGACGGGAACTACGAGCAGTACTTC. This encodes CSVGDGNYEQYF.